The T cell receptor beta chain described here comes from a study of sequential checkpoint blockade in melanoma. Study information: DNA from 91 pretreatment tumor samples underwent TCRβ immunosequencing.

With respect to this clone: Its specificity is not known.

Points from the study as a whole: Patients with week-13 increases in T-cell fraction and clonality benefited about 30 times more often.

Repertoires were generated with immunoSEQ multiplex PCR, while TCRdb's copy carries only in-frame clones and drops some. This table holds fewer than 5,000 clones, around a fifth found once. Documented treatment: randomized to nivolumab then ipilimumab (arm A) or the reverse (arm B). None of the patients previously received DNA-damaging chemotherapy. The receptor was derived from a human patient with melanoma. Some clones in this sample may be carry-over from other donors' samples. Specimen: tumor tissue (inferred from file names), collected from a patient given nivolumab and ipilimumab in sequence.

CDR3 amino acids: CASSYGPPSADTQYF. CDR3 nucleotides: TGTGCCAGCAGTTACGGCCCTCCATCTGCGGATACGCAGTATTTT. V is TRBV6-8 and J is TRBJ2-3, with D hard to call. V was pared by 2 bases and J by 6 bases, with 15 bases between. The germline V gene encodes CDR1 MNHGY and CDR2 SAAAGT. CDR3 length equals 15 residues.